This TCR beta chain was sequenced in a study of metastatic and nonmetastatic thyroid tumors. Study-wide background: A comparison of repertoires was made across blood and tumor or nodule tissue from malignant and benign thyroid patients. General study findings and limits: Reports indicated that malignant thyroid tumors showed significantly higher TCR beta diversity than benign nodules did, in blood and tumor.

Thyroid surgery took place with no prior treatment in any patient. There are many counts of this clone. Its antigen is as yet unknown. This CDR3 is 13 amino acids long. Germline V gives CDR1 MNHEY, CDR2 SVGEGT. The J segment lost 6 bases and the V segment lost 11 bases, leaving 9 bases of the junction unmatched. Per the original methods: A classifier of distant metastasis in papillary thyroid cancer was built from CDR3 differences (across clinicopathological groups). TCRdb re-clonotyped the PCR reads via MiXCR. Clone size and V and J calls follow TCRdb, not the original study. The repertoire holds approximately 79,000 clones, with about 9.1% as singletons.

V gene TRBV6-2 or TRBV6-3 combines with J gene TRBJ2-1; 8 bases are a match to TRBD2. This TCR came from a female donor with papillary thyroid cancer or a benign thyroid nodule (not recorded which). Some clones in this sample may be carry-over from other donors' samples. Sequencing was done on a sample of blood. In DNA, the CDR3 is TGTGCCGTCAGCCCCGGGGGGGCCAATGAGCAGTTCTTC. Its translation is CAVSPGGANEQFF.